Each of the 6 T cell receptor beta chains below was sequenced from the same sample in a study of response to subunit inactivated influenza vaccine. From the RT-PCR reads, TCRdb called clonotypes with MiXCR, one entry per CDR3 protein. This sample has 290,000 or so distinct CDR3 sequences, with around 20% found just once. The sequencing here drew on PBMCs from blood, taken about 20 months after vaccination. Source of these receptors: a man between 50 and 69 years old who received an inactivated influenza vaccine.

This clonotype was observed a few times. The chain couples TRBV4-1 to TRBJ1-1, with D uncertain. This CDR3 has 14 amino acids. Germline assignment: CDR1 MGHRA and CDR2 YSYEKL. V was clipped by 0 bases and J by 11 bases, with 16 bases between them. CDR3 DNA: TGCGCCAGCAGCCAAGATCCGCAGAGACCATCTGCTTTCTTT. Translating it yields CASSQDPQRPSAFF.

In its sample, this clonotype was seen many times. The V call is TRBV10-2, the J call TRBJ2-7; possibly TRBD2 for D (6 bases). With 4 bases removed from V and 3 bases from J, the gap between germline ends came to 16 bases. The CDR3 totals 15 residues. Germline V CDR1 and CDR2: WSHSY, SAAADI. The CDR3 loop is CASSVHGGAVYEQYF. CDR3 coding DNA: TGCGCCAGCAGTGTGCACGGGGGAGCGGTCTACGAGCAGTACTTC.

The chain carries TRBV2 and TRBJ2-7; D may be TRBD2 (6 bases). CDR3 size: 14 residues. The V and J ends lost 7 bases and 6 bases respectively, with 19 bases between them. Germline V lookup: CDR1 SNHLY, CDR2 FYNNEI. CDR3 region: CASTVGGGMGEQYF. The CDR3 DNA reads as TGTGCCAGCACCGTCGGGGGAGGTATGGGCGAGCAGTACTTC.

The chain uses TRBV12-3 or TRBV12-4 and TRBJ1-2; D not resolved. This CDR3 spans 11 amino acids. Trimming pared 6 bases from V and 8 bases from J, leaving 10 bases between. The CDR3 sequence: CASSRKQGYTF. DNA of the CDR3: TGTGCCAGCAGCCGAAAACAAGGCTACACCTTC.

The chain's CDR3 is CATSGTTELGYGYTF. CDR3 coding DNA: TGTGCCACCAGCGGAACCACGGAACTGGGCTATGGCTACACCTTC. The J gene is TRBJ1-2, the V gene TRBV15, with D hard to call. Germline V CDR1 and CDR2: LNHNV, YYDKDF (reference sequence). The CDR3 sequence is 15 residues long. V was trimmed by 5 bases and J by 4 bases, leaving 17 bases between them. The whole variable domain, remainder taken from reference TRBV15 and TRBJ1-2, is DAMVIQNPRYQVTQFGKPVTLSCSQTLNHNVMYWYQQKSSQAPKLLFHYYDKDFNNEADTPDNFQSRRPNTSFCFLDIRSPGLGDTAMYLCATSGTTELGYGYTFGSGTRLTVV.

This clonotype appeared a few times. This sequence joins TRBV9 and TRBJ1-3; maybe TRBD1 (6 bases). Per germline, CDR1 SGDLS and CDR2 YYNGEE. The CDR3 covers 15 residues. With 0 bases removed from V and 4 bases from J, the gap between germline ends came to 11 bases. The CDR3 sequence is CASSVEQGSGNTIYF. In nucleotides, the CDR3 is TGTGCCAGCAGCGTAGAACAGGGATCGGGAAACACCATATATTTT. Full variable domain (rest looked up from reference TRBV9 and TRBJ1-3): DSGVTQTPKHLITATGQRVTLRCSPRSGDLSVYWYQQSLDQGLQFLIQYYNGEERAKGNILERFSAQQFPDLHSELNLSSLELGDSALYFCASSVEQGSGNTIYFGEGSWLTVV.